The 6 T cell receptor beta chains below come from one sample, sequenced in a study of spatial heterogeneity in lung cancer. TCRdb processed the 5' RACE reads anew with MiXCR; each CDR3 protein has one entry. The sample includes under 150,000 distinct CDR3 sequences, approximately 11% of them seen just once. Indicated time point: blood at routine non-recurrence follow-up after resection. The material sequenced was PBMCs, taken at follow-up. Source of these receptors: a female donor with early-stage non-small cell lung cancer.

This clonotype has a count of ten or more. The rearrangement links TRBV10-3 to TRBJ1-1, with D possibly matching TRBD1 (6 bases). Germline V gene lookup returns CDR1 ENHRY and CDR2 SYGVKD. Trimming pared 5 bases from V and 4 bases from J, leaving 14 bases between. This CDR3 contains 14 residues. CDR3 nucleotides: TGTGCCATCAGTCCCCTCGGGGGGCCCACTGAAGCTTTCTTT. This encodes CAISPLGGPTEAFF.

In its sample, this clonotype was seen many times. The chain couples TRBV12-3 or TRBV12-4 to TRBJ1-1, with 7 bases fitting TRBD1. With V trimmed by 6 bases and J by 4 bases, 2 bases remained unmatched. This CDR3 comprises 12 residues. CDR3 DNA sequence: TGTGCCAGCAGCAGACAGGGCACTGAAGCTTTCTTT. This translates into CASSRQGTEAFF.

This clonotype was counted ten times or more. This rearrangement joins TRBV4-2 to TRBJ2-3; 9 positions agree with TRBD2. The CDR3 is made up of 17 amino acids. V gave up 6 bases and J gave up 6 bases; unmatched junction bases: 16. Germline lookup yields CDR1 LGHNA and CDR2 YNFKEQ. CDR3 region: CASRKEVSGRPTDTQYF. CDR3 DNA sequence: TGTGCCAGCAGAAAAGAGGTCAGCGGGAGGCCTACGGATACGCAGTATTTT.

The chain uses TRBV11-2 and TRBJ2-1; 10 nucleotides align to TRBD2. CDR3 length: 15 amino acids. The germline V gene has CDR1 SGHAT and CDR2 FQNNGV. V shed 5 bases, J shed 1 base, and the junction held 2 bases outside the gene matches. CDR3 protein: CASSKLAGSYNEQFF. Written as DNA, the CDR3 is TGTGCCAGCAGCAAACTAGCGGGGTCCTACAATGAGCAGTTCTTC.

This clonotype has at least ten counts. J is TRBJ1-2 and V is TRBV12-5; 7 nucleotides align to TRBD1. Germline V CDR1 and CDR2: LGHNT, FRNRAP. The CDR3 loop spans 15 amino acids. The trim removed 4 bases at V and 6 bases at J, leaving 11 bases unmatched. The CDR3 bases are TGTGCTAGTGGTTCTAAGACAGGGCGGATTAATGGCTACACCTTC. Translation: CASGSKTGRINGYTF.

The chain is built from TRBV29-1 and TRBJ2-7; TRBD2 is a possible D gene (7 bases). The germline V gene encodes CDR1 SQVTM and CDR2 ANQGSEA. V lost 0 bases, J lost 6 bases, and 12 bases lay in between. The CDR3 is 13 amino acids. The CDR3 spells CSVEERGRGEQYF. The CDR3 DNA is TGCAGCGTTGAAGAGCGGGGGCGCGGCGAGCAGTACTTC.